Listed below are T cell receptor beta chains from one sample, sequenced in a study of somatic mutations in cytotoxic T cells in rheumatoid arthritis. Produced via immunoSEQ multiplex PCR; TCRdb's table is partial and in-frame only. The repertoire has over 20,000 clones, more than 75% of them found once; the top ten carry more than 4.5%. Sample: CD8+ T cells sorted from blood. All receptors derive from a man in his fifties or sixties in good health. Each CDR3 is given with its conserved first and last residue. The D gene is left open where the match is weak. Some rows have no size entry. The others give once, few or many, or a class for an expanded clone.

CDR3 protein: CASSEDRDIVPTSDTQYF
CDR3 DNA: TGTGCCAGCAGTGAAGATCGAGACATCGTTCCTACCTCGGATACGCAGTATTTT
clone size: once
V gene: TRBV2
J gene: TRBJ2-3
D gene: .

CDR3 protein: CASSRTDSYEQYF
CDR3 DNA: TGTGCCAGCAGTCGGACGGACTCCTACGAGCAGTACTTC
clone size: .
V gene: TRBV7-6
J gene: TRBJ2-7
D gene: .

CDR3 protein: CASSSGQNTEAFF
CDR3 DNA: TGCGCCAGCAGCTCTGGACAGAACACTGAAGCTTTCTTT
clone size: .
V gene: TRBV10-1
J gene: TRBJ1-1
D gene: .

CDR3 protein: CATRDWPGNEQFF
CDR3 DNA: TGTGCCACCAGAGACTGGCCGGGGAATGAGCAGTTCTTC
clone size: .
V gene: TRBV15
J gene: TRBJ2-1
D gene: .

CDR3 protein: CASSYEPGRTEQYF
CDR3 DNA: TGTGCCAGCAGCTATGAGCCGGGTAGGACCGAGCAGTACTTC
clone size: .
V gene: TRBV5-6
J gene: TRBJ2-7
D gene: .

CDR3 protein: CASSSPRTSGRSYEQYF
CDR3 DNA: TGTGCCAGCAGCTCCCCCCGGACTAGCGGGAGATCGTACGAGCAGTACTTC
clone size: .
V gene: TRBV7-9
J gene: TRBJ2-7
D gene: TRBD2

CDR3 protein: CASSLDLEASYEQYF
CDR3 DNA: TGTGCCAGCAGCTTAGATCTGGAGGCATCATACGAGCAGTACTTC
clone size: .
V gene: TRBV11-2
J gene: TRBJ2-7
D gene: .

CDR3 protein: CASSFGDGYTF
CDR3 DNA: TGTGCCAGCAGCTTCGGGGATGGCTACACCTTC
clone size: few
V gene: TRBV7-9
J gene: TRBJ1-2
D gene: .

CDR3 protein: CASSYAGGRETQYF
CDR3 DNA: TGTGCCAGCAGTTACGCGGGAGGGAGGGAGACCCAGTACTTC
clone size: .
V gene: TRBV6-5
J gene: TRBJ2-5
D gene: TRBD2

CDR3 protein: CASSEGGTGELFF
CDR3 DNA: TGTGCCAGCAGCGAGGGGGGCACCGGGGAGCTGTTTTTT
clone size: .
V gene: TRBV9
J gene: TRBJ2-2
D gene: .

CDR3 protein: CAIRVDGFSYEQYF
CDR3 DNA: TGTGCCATCCGGGTTGACGGATTCTCCTACGAGCAGTACTTC
clone size: .
V gene: TRBV10-3
J gene: TRBJ2-7
D gene: .

CDR3 protein: CASSGRQALYGYTF
CDR3 DNA: TGTGCCAGCAGTGGGAGACAGGCCCTCTATGGCTACACCTTC
clone size: few
V gene: TRBV25-1
J gene: TRBJ1-2
D gene: .

CDR3 protein: CASSQGISGNNEQYF
CDR3 DNA: TGCGCCAGCAGCCAAGGGATTAGCGGGAACAACGAGCAGTACTTC
clone size: .
V gene: TRBV4-1
J gene: TRBJ2-7
D gene: TRBD2

CDR3 protein: CASSEWDTGYGYTF
CDR3 DNA: TGTGCCAGCAGCGAGTGGGACACAGGGTATGGCTACACCTTC
clone size: .
V gene: TRBV9
J gene: TRBJ1-2
D gene: .

CDR3 protein: CASSQEDRGLVYEQYF
CDR3 DNA: TGCGCCAGCAGCCAAGAGGACAGGGGGCTTGTTTACGAGCAGTACTTC
clone size: .
V gene: TRBV4-1
J gene: TRBJ2-7
D gene: TRBD1

CDR3 protein: CASSEGLAETYEQYF
CDR3 DNA: TGTGCCAGCAGCGAAGGACTAGCGGAAACCTACGAGCAGTACTTC
clone size: .
V gene: TRBV6-1
J gene: TRBJ2-7
D gene: TRBD2

CDR3 protein: CASSMTGPSNQPQHF
CDR3 DNA: TGTGCCAGCAGTATGACAGGGCCTAGCAATCAGCCCCAGCATTTT
clone size: .
V gene: TRBV2
J gene: TRBJ1-5
D gene: TRBD1

CDR3 protein: CASKGGGVYLDNEQFF
CDR3 DNA: TGTGCCAGCAAAGGGGGAGGGGTTTACTTAGACAATGAGCAGTTCTTC
clone size: .
V gene: TRBV13
J gene: TRBJ2-1
D gene: .

CDR3 protein: CASSPDGTSSNPYEQYF
CDR3 DNA: TGTGCCAGCAGTCCAGATGGGACTAGCTCTAATCCTTACGAGCAGTACTTC
clone size: .
V gene: TRBV7-9
J gene: TRBJ2-7
D gene: TRBD2

CDR3 protein: CASSKGPDQETQYF
CDR3 DNA: TGTGCCAGCAGCAAAGGACCAGATCAAGAGACCCAGTACTTC
clone size: .
V gene: TRBV21-1
J gene: TRBJ2-5
D gene: .

CDR3 protein: CASRDRRDEQYF
CDR3 DNA: TGTGCCAGCAGAGACCGAAGAGACGAGCAGTACTTC
clone size: .
V gene: TRBV25-1
J gene: TRBJ2-7
D gene: .

CDR3 protein: CASSLPKMRPQHF
CDR3 DNA: TGTGCCAGCAGTCTCCCTAAAATGAGGCCCCAGCATTTT
clone size: .
V gene: TRBV6-6
J gene: TRBJ1-5
D gene: .

CDR3 protein: CASSLATPRLAYGYTF
CDR3 DNA: TGCGCCAGCAGCTTGGCCACACCGAGGCTTGCCTATGGCTACACCTTC
clone size: once
V gene: TRBV5-1
J gene: TRBJ1-2
D gene: .

CDR3 protein: CASSLDEGANEKLFF
CDR3 DNA: TGTGCCAGCAGCTTAGATGAGGGGGCTAATGAAAAACTGTTTTTT
clone size: once
V gene: TRBV7-6
J gene: TRBJ1-4
D gene: .

CDR3 protein: CAWSSAGGSTEAFF
CDR3 DNA: TGTGCCTGGAGTTCCGCGGGGGGAAGCACTGAAGCTTTCTTT
clone size: .
V gene: TRBV30
J gene: TRBJ1-1
D gene: .

CDR3 protein: CASSLGTGGGNEKLFF
CDR3 DNA: TGTGCCAGCAGTTTAGGGACAGGGGGCGGCAATGAAAAACTGTTTTTT
clone size: .
V gene: TRBV27
J gene: TRBJ1-4
D gene: TRBD1

CDR3 protein: CASRSSGNRAYEQYF
CDR3 DNA: TGTGCCAGCAGATCCAGCGGGAACCGGGCCTACGAGCAGTACTTC
clone size: once
V gene: TRBV5-8
J gene: TRBJ2-7
D gene: TRBD2